This T cell receptor beta chain was sequenced for a study of blood T cell repertoires in COVID-19. Whole-study context: Italy, Spain and the United States were the sources of the convalescent and acute COVID-19 samples. T cells, B-cell-depleted T cells, or PBMCs supplied cDNA or gDNA.

How the authors handled the data: The authors estimated nucleated cell counts from reference gene primer amplification. TCRdb's table, derived via immunoSEQ multiplex PCR, lists solely in-frame clones and lacks some. V and J calls and clone size come straight from that table; D and trimming were deduced from the DNA. The data show more than 130,000 clones, with approximately 87% seen just once and 4.3% held by the top ten. Germline V gene sequence: CDR1 SGHRS, CDR2 YFSETQ. V was clipped by 0 bases and J by 5 bases, with 14 bases between them. This CDR3 is 15 amino acids long. This receptor was taken from a woman aged 40-49 years with acute or convalescent COVID-19. Sample: peripheral blood. The chain combines TRBV5-1 with TRBJ1-2; a weak D match, TRBD1 (5 bases). The CDR3 region has the DNA TGCGCCAGCAGCTTGGAGAAAGGGGCGGTTTATGGCTACACCTTC. This codes for CASSLEKGAVYGYTF. The full variable domain, its missing parts supplied by reference TRBV5-1 and TRBJ1-2, is KAGVTQTPRYLIKTRGQQVTLSCSPISGHRSVSWYQQTPGQGLQFLFEYFSETQRNKGNFPGRFSGRQFSNSRSEMNVSTLELGDSALYLCASSLEKGAVYGYTFGSGTRLTVV.